This note documents a single T cell receptor (beta chain) sequence. No antigen is known for it. Nothing much larger sits one base from this clone, and base qualities are not available. The data originate from a study of immune evolution from preneoplasia to lung adenocarcinoma (dated by TCRdb to the early 2020s). With regard to the full study: The study profiled immune contexture across lung adenocarcinoma precursors and invasive adenocarcinoma using immune gene expression, TCR sequencing and multiplex immunofluorescence. Resected precursor lesions (AAH, AIS, MIA) and invasive adenocarcinomas were compared against paired morphologically normal lung tissue. Sample size was determined by specimen availability and not by a prior power calculation. The immune data were integrated with whole exome sequencing and methylation data from the same cohort of nodules. The overall cohort comprised roughly 52 patients with pulmonary nodules who underwent surgical resection. The TCR sequencing data were obtained from 45 to 60 patients. According to the study, roughly 110 samples were used for TCR sequencing. Class I HLA alleles were inferred from exome data with POLYSOLVER, and allele-specific HLA loss was detected with LOHHLA.

Overall study outcomes, separate from this receptor: Normal lung showed the highest clonality, whereas later-stage lesions appeared to have higher T cell density and diversity but lower clonality. Normal lung had the highest top T cell clone frequencies, and these frequencies appeared to fall progressively from AAH through AIS, MIA and invasive adenocarcinoma. The findings were based on association rather than direct causation, and larger cohorts with long-term follow-up and longitudinal biopsies were deemed needed. All patients were from Japan and China, so applicability to Western populations was uncertain.

TCR beta CDR3 regions were sequenced from DNA using the immunoSEQ hsTCRbeta Kit. From the authors' description of their analysis: The ImmunoSEQ Analyzer was used to analyse the TCR sequencing data. T cell clonality was defined as 1 minus Pielou's evenness computed on productive rearrangements. To measure T cell diversity, the inverse Simpson index was applied to productive templates. T cell density was TCR beta template counts normalized to usable DNA, estimated by amplifying and sequencing housekeeping genes. TCR metrics were compared across histologic stages using two-sided Kruskal-Wallis tests. TCRdb holds this immuneACCESS table with in-frame rearrangements only. Some clones are missing; in checked studies, unresolved V genes explain under half, and the rest has no known cause. V, J and clone size are those of that table, while D and trimming were read from the DNA. The table for this sample lists about 7,200 clones; approximately 79% of them were counted only once. Roughly 19% of the sample lies in the top ten.

Patients underwent resection in Japan or China between the mid-2010s and the late 2010s. Histologic diagnosis of each case was confirmed independently by two lung cancer pathologists on H&E slides. FFPE tissue was used for DNA isolation with the AllPrep DNA/RNA FFPE Kit. Sequenced input: FFPE adjacent normal lung tissue. This clonotype was sampled from a person aged 65 to 79 with lung adenocarcinoma.

The CDR3 amino acid sequence is: CASTLAGGNTGELFF. DNA sequence: TGTGCCAGCACCCTGGCGGGGGGGAACACCGGGGAGCTGTTTTTT. The V gene is TRBV6-1 and the J gene is TRBJ2-2; TRBD2 fits 8 bases in the junction. Trimming leaves V shorter by 7 bases and J shorter by 1 base, with the junction holding 5 bases beyond the gene matches. The CDR3 measures 15 amino acids from cysteine to phenylalanine. CDR3 DNA is the only sequence kept; it has 45 bases, read in frame from the first base. Reading the germline V gene gives CDR1 MNHNS and CDR2 SASEGT.